The TCR beta chain under discussion was sequenced for a study of blood T cells in healthy people across ages. Using a J-beta primer mix together with a sample-barcoded 5' primer, a second PCR was run for roughly 6 to 12 cycles. TCRdb processed the 5' RACE reads anew with MiXCR; each CDR3 protein has one entry. The table shows 730,000 or so distinct CDR3 sequences, with around 38% occurring only once. V was trimmed by 2 bases and J by 0 bases, leaving 20 bases between them. The CDR3 has 18 amino acids. CDR1 is SEHNR, CDR2 FQNEAQ, per germline (reference sequence). Sequenced input: blood. The sequence was obtained from a man older than 75 in good health. The chain links TRBV7-9 to TRBJ2-7; D perhaps matches TRBD2 (7 bases). CDR3 amino acids: CASSLRGPGGGHSYEQYF. The CDR3 region has the DNA TGTGCCAGCAGCTTAAGGGGCCCAGGCGGGGGCCACTCCTACGAGCAGTACTTC.